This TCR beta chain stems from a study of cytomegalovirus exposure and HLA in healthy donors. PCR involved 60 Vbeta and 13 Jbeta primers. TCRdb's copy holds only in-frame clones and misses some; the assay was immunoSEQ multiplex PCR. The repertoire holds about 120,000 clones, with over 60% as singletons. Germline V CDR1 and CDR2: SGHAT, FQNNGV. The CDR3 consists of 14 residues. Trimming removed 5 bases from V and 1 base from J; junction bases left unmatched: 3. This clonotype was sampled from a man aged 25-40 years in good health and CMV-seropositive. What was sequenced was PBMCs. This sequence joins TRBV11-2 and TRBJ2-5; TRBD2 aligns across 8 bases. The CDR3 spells CASSPTSGQETQYF. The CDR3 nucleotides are TGTGCCAGCAGCCCAACTAGCGGCCAAGAGACCCAGTACTTC.